A selection of T cell receptor beta chains follows, all from one sample in a study of T cell repertoires in cytomegalovirus infection. Each CDR3 protein gets one entry after TCRdb re-called the reads with MiXCR. The sample holds fewer than 200,000 distinct CDR3 sequences, roughly 9.8% seen once. Sequenced input: PBMCs. Every receptor here comes from a human donor in good health (CMV status not recorded). Some clones in this sample may be carry-over from other donors' samples. Each CDR3 is given with its conserved first and last residue. The D gene is left open where the match is weak. Clone sizes are given selectively: once, few, many, or a class where the clone is expanded.

V	J	size	D	DNA	CDR3
TRBV20-1	TRBJ1-1	many	NA	TGCAGTGCTAGCTATCACGGAGGAATGAACACTGAAGCTTTCTTT	CSASYHGGMNTEAFF
TRBV28	TRBJ2-7	many	NA	TGTGCCAGCAGTTCCGGACAGCTCTACGAGCAGTACTTC	CASSSGQLYEQYF
TRBV14	TRBJ1-1	few	NA	TGTGCCAGCAGTGTCTATCTGGGGGGCGGAACTGAAGCTTTCTTT	CASSVYLGGGTEAFF
TRBV29-1	TRBJ1-2	NA	NA	TGCAGCGGGCTAGATGGGGCGCGAGGCTACACCTTC	CSGLDGARGYTF
TRBV6-8	TRBJ2-1	NA	NA	TGTGCCAGTGGGGATGGGGTCAGCTCCTACAATGAGCAGTTCTTC	CASGDGVSSYNEQFF
TRBV12-3/TRBV12-4	TRBJ1-1	NA	NA	TGTGCCAGCAGTTTATTGGGTTTCACTGAAGCTTTCTTT	CASSLLGFTEAFF
TRBV11-2	TRBJ1-2	few	NA	TGTGCCAGCAGCTTATACGGGACTAACTATGGCTACACCTTC	CASSLYGTNYGYTF
TRBV5-4	TRBJ1-3	many	NA	TGTGCCAGCAGCTTGGATGGCAGAGAGGGCCCCGAAGCGTACGGATGGTCTGGAAACACCATATATTTT	CASSLDGREGPEAYGWSGNTIYF
TRBV15	TRBJ2-1	NA	TRBD2	TGTGCCACCAGCGGTACTAGCGGCGACTCCTACAATGAGCAGTTCTTC	CATSGTSGDSYNEQFF
TRBV6-6	TRBJ2-7	NA	NA	TGTGCCAGCGGCACAGTCTCCTACGAGCAGTACTTC	CASGTVSYEQYF
TRBV11-1	TRBJ1-2	many	NA	TGTGCCAGCAGCTTAGCGCCAAACGACGTCCACTATGGCTACACCTTC	CASSLAPNDVHYGYTF
TRBV7-9	TRBJ1-5	many	NA	TGTGCCAGCAGCTTCGGAGGGGGGAGGCAGCCCCAGCATTTT	CASSFGGGRQPQHF
TRBV5-1	TRBJ2-5	few	TRBD2	TGCGCCAGCAGCTTGGTACTAGCGGGGGCGCAAGAGACCCAGTACTTC	CASSLVLAGAQETQYF
TRBV12-3/TRBV12-4	TRBJ2-5	many	NA	TGTGCCAGCAGTTCCATAGCGCAACAAGAGACCCAGTACTTC	CASSSIAQQETQYF
TRBV19	TRBJ1-1	many	NA	TGTGCCAGTAGTATGGGAAAGAACACTGAAGCTTTCTTT	CASSMGKNTEAFF
TRBV27	TRBJ1-6	NA	TRBD1	TGTGCCAGCAGTTCGAAGACAGGGGGAGATTCACCCCTCCACTTT	CASSSKTGGDSPLHF
TRBV6-1	TRBJ2-2	many	NA	TGTGCCAGCAGAAAATTTCTGAACACCGGGGAGCTGTTTTTT	CASRKFLNTGELFF
TRBV5-4	TRBJ1-2	few	NA	TGTGCCAGCAGCCATCCCGGGGTTGGCTATGGCTACACCTTC	CASSHPGVGYGYTF
TRBV7-8	TRBJ2-1	many	NA	TGTGCCAGCAGCCCCGGGGAGGCGCGGTACAATGAGCAGTTCTTC	CASSPGEARYNEQFF
TRBV7-9	TRBJ1-6	many	TRBD1	TGTGCCAGCAGCTTCCAGGGGGAATCACCCCTCCACTTT	CASSFQGESPLHF
TRBV30	TRBJ1-2	few	NA	TGTGCCTGGACCTTGGACCCCTGGCCTGGGGGCTACACCTTC	CAWTLDPWPGGYTF
TRBV29-1	TRBJ1-1	NA	NA	TGCAGCGTTTCGGACAGACAGAACACTGAAGCTTTCTTT	CSVSDRQNTEAFF
TRBV4-2	TRBJ2-7	NA	TRBD2	TGTGCCAGCAGCCAGCACTCTAGCGGGAGATGGAACGAGCAGTACTTC	CASSQHSSGRWNEQYF
TRBV28	TRBJ2-6	many	NA	TGTGCCAGCAGTAGAGGGACCCCTGGGGCCAACGTCCTGACTTTC	CASSRGTPGANVLTF
TRBV20-1	TRBJ2-1	NA	NA	TGCAGTGCTAGTTTACTCGACAGAGAAACTGAGCAGTTCTTC	CSASLLDRETEQFF
TRBV12-3/TRBV12-4	TRBJ2-2	NA	NA	TGTGCCAGCAGTTTTGGGTGGACAGCGAACACCGGGGAGCTGTTTTTT	CASSFGWTANTGELFF
TRBV5-6	TRBJ1-1	many	TRBD1	TGTGCCAGCAGCCCAAGCCGGGACAGGGCGGGCACTGAAGCTTTCTTT	CASSPSRDRAGTEAFF